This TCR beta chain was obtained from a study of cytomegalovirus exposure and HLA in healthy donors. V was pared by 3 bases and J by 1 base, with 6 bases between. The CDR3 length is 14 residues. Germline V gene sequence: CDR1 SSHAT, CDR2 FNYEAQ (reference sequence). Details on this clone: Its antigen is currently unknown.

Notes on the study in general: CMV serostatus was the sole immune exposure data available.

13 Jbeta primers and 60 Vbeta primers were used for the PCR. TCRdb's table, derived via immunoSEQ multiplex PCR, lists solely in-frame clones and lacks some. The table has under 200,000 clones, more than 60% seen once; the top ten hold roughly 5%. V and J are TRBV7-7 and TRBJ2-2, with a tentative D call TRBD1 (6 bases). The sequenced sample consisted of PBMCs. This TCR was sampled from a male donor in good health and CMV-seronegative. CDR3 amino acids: CASSLTGNTGELFF. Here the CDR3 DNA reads TGTGCCAGCAGCTTGACAGGGAACACCGGGGAGCTGTTTTTT.